The 13 T cell receptor beta chains in this list originate from one sample, sequenced in a study of T cell clones after liver transplantation. TCRdb's copy holds only in-frame clones and misses some; the assay was immunoSEQ multiplex PCR. Among 65,000 to 80,000 clones listed, over 65% were seen once. This material consisted of CD4+ T cells from blood, taken at the 22-month timepoint. All receptors come from a human patient who received a liver transplant. Certain T cells may be donor cells from the graft.

This chain links TRBV5-6 with TRBJ2-3; weak D call: TRBD2 (5 bases). Germline V gene lookup returns CDR1 SGHDT and CDR2 YYEEEE. The CDR3 sequence is 13 residues long. With 4 bases removed from V and 8 bases from J, the gap between germline ends came to 14 bases. The chain's CDR3 is CASSPRGLPTQYF. Written as DNA, the CDR3 is TGTGCCAGCAGCCCTCGCGGGCTACCTACGCAGTATTTT.

V gene TRBV29-1 combines with J gene TRBJ2-7, with a weak D call TRBD2 (5 bases). The CDR3 consists of 11 residues. CDR1 and CDR2 from the germline V gene are SQVTM and ANQGSEA. This CDR3 is CSYFSGYEQYF. DNA for the CDR3: TGCAGTTATTTTTCGGGGTACGAGCAGTACTTC.

V and J are TRBV6-6 and TRBJ1-1, with 8 bases that match TRBD1. There are 14 residues in the CDR3. The germline gives CDR1 MNHNY, CDR2 SVGAGI (reference sequence). V lost 7 bases, J lost 3 bases, and 7 bases stayed unmatched. The CDR3 coding sequence is TGTGCCAGCAACCGAGGACAGGGAGACACTGAAGCTTTCTTT. This codes for CASNRGQGDTEAFF.

This chain joins TRBV30 and TRBJ1-4, with no clear D. The CDR3 is 15 amino acids. V dropped 2 bases and J dropped 0 bases, with 10 bases sitting between them. The germline CDR1 and CDR2 sequences are GTSNPN and SVGIG (reference sequence). The CDR3 DNA reads as TGTGCCTGGAGTACCCCCGGGCCAACTAATGAAAAACTGTTTTTT. Translated, it gives CAWSTPGPTNEKLFF. The whole variable domain, remainder taken from reference TRBV30 and TRBJ1-4, is SQTIHQWPATLVQPVGSPLSLECTVEGTSNPNLYWYRQAAGRGLQLLFYSVGIGQISSEVPQNLSASRPQDRQFILSSKKLLLSDSGFYLCAWSTPGPTNEKLFFGSGTQLSVL.

This sequence joins TRBV2 and TRBJ1-2, with D maybe TRBD1 (6 bases). This CDR3 comprises 16 residues. V was cut by 6 bases and J by 4 bases, with 21 bases left in between. Germline V gene data show CDR1 as SNHLY and CDR2 as FYNNEI. The CDR3 nucleotides are TGTGCCAGCAGGATTCACCAGACGGACAGCCCCTATGGCTACACCTTC. Amino acid sequence: CASRIHQTDSPYGYTF.

The chain joins TRBV4-1 to TRBJ2-7, with 7 bases matching TRBD1. With 1 base clipped from V and 0 bases from J, the junction kept 6 bases outside the gene matches. This CDR3 region has 16 residues. CDR1 is MGHRA, CDR2 YSYEKL, per germline. The CDR3 spells CASSQAATGSSYEQYF. The CDR3 DNA sequence: TGCGCCAGCAGCCAAGCCGCGACAGGGAGCTCCTACGAGCAGTACTTC.

The chain employs TRBV4-1 and TRBJ1-6; tentative D call: TRBD1 (5 bases). The germline V gene has CDR1 MGHRA and CDR2 YSYEKL. Trimming took off 0 bases at V and 7 bases at J, with 19 bases between the two ends. The CDR3 sequence is 18 residues long. CDR3 in amino acids: CASSQDIGRGDLNSPLHF. Written as DNA, the CDR3 is TGCGCCAGCAGCCAAGATATAGGGCGGGGGGACCTAAATTCACCCCTCCACTTT.

The V and J genes are TRBV19 and TRBJ2-3; no reliable D call. Trimming took 7 bases from V and 3 from J, leaving 14 bases between them. The CDR3 sequence is 14 residues long. The germline V gene has CDR1 LNHDA and CDR2 SQIVND (reference sequence). CDR3 in DNA: TGTGCCAGTAACGGAGCAGTGGGGACAGATACGCAGTATTTT. This translates into CASNGAVGTDTQYF.

This clone was recorded once. The gene calls are TRBV20-1 and TRBJ2-7, with D maybe TRBD1 (5 bases). This CDR3 region has 11 residues. V lost 6 bases and J 2 bases, leaving 8 bases between the germline ends. Germline V lookup: CDR1 DFQATT, CDR2 SNEGSKA (reference sequence). The CDR3 DNA reads TGCAGTGCGCCAGGGACCTACGAGCAGTACTTC. This translates into CSAPGTYEQYF.

The chain links TRBV6-6 to TRBJ2-2, with TRBD2 matching 11 bases. The CDR3 has 16 residues. CDR1 is MNHNY, CDR2 SVGAGI, per germline (reference sequence). The junction had 2 bases not matched to a gene; V was cut back by 0 bases and J by 5 bases. CDR3 sequence: CASSYSIAGGTGELFF. CDR3 nucleotides: TGTGCCAGCAGTTACTCGATAGCGGGGGGGACCGGGGAGCTGTTTTTT.

This clone was observed a handful of times. The chain is built from TRBV4-3 and TRBJ2-5; possibly TRBD1 or TRBD2 for D (5 bases each). Germline V gene data show CDR1 as LGHNA and CDR2 as YSLEER. Trimming took off 2 bases at V and 3 bases at J, with 10 bases between the two ends. The CDR3 covers 14 residues. CDR3 nucleotides: TGCGCCAGCAGCCAATCCCAGGGAGAAGAGACCCAGTACTTC. This sequence encodes CASSQSQGEETQYF.

The rearrangement uses TRBV7-6 and TRBJ2-1; D might be TRBD2 (6 bases). V dropped 0 bases and J dropped 10 bases, with 13 bases sitting between them. Per germline, CDR1 SGHVS and CDR2 FNYEAQ. The CDR3 loop spans 14 amino acids. The CDR3 DNA follows: TGTGCCAGCAGCTTAGCGGGGACTCGTCAGGAGCAGTTCTTC. Translation: CASSLAGTRQEQFF.

The chain recombines TRBV11-2 with TRBJ2-1; either TRBD1 or TRBD2 may supply D (5 bases each). CDR3 length: 15 amino acids. From germline, CDR1 is SGHAT and CDR2 FQNNGV. Trimming removed 0 bases at V and 4 bases at J, with 10 bases between. Here the CDR3 reads CASSLDRGAYNEQFF. In nucleotides, the CDR3 is TGTGCCAGCAGCTTAGATAGGGGAGCTTACAATGAGCAGTTCTTC. Full variable domain (outside the CDR3, taken from reference TRBV11-2 and TRBJ2-1): EAGVAQSPRYKIIEKRQSVAFWCNPISGHATLYWYQQILGQGPKLLIQFQNNGVVDDSQLPKDRFSAERLKGVDSTLKIQPAKLEDSAVYLCASSLDRGAYNEQFFGPGTRLTVL.